This passage covers 20 T cell receptor beta chains from one sample sequenced in a study of patients and donors after allogeneic stem cell transplantation. TCRdb reprocessed the RT-PCR reads with MiXCR, giving one entry per CDR3 protein. The table records some 150,000 distinct CDR3 sequences, over 35% of them present only once. Sequencing used blood, either unsorted or a sorted T cell fraction (not recorded which). The origin of the receptors is a human donor who was either an allogeneic HSCT recipient or a stem cell or donor lymphocyte infusion donor (not recorded which). It is not recorded whose cells these are; they may come from a transplant donor.

This chain uses TRBV12-3 or TRBV12-4 with TRBJ1-6; D call uncertain. V lost 7 bases and J lost 8, with 18 bases in between. There are 15 residues in the CDR3. The CDR3, as DNA: TGTGCCAGCACCGCCGGTGTGGGGAGGTATTCACCCCTCCACTTT. Its translation is CASTAGVGRYSPLHF.

The chain joins TRBV28 to TRBJ2-1, with D perhaps TRBD2 (6 bases). The V and J ends lost 8 bases and 9 bases respectively, with 23 bases between them. Germline CDR1 is MDHEN and CDR2 is SYDVKM. The CDR3 totals 15 residues. CDR3 nucleotide sequence: TGTGCCAGCTGCCCCGGAGGGGCGAAGGTTGGTGAGCAGTTCTTC. It specifies CASCPGGAKVGEQFF.

This clonotype has only a few counts. The chain is built from TRBV6-5 and TRBJ1-5; D is unresolved. Deletions cut 5 bases from V and 2 bases from J, with 10 bases between. The germline CDR1 and CDR2 sequences are MNHEY and SVGAGI. The CDR3 has 14 residues. The CDR3 sequence is CASSMQTGNQPQHF. CDR3 bases: TGTGCCAGCAGTATGCAGACGGGCAATCAGCCCCAGCATTTT.

This clonotype showed up just a few times. This chain links TRBV15 with TRBJ2-1, with TRBD2 matching over 8 bases. The CDR3 has 16 residues. Germline V CDR1 and CDR2: LNHNV, YYDKDF (reference sequence). V lost 1 base to trimming and J lost 5 bases; unmatched junction nucleotides: 7. The DNA for the CDR3 is TGTGCCACCAGCAGAGTGACTAGCGAACGGCACAATGAGCAGTTCTTC. Its protein is CATSRVTSERHNEQFF.

This clonotype appeared a few times. The gene calls are TRBV27 and TRBJ1-4; D call uncertain. The CDR3 consists of 14 residues. Germline V gene lookup returns CDR1 MNHEY and CDR2 SMNVEV (reference sequence). Trimming took 2 bases from V and 7 from J, leaving 11 bases between them. In nucleotides, the CDR3 is TGTGCCAGCAGTTTAGGACGGTACTCTGAAAAACTGTTTTTT. Its translation: CASSLGRYSEKLFF. Full variable domain (rest looked up from reference TRBV27 and TRBJ1-4): EAQVTQNPRYLITVTGKKLTVTCSQNMNHEYMSWYRQDPGLGLRQIYYSMNVEVTDKGDVPEGYKVSRKEKRNFPLILESPSPNQTSLYFCASSLGRYSEKLFFGSGTQLSVL.

The chain combines TRBV12-3 or TRBV12-4 with TRBJ1-5; 8 bases are a match to TRBD1. The junction had 5 bases not matched to a gene; V was cut back by 6 bases and J by 4 bases. This CDR3 has 14 residues. CDR3 in amino acids: CASRAGGENQPQHF. CDR3 bases: TGTGCCAGCAGAGCAGGGGGCGAAAATCAGCCCCAGCATTTT.

The chain employs TRBV4-1 and TRBJ2-1; D may be TRBD2 (6 bases). V was pared by 3 bases and J by 8 bases, with 17 bases between. The CDR3 loop spans 15 amino acids. Germline lookup yields CDR1 MGHRA and CDR2 YSYEKL. CDR3 in DNA: TGCGCCAGCAGCCACCACGGGACTCCCCTCGATGAGCAGTTCTTC. It yields the protein CASSHHGTPLDEQFF.

V and J are TRBV29-1 and TRBJ2-4; D unclear. There are 11 residues in the CDR3. V lost 3 bases and J lost 6, with 6 bases in between. CDR1 is SQVTM and CDR2 is ANQGSEA in the germline V gene. The CDR3 DNA reads TGCAGCGTTGACAAAGGAAACATTCAGTACTTC. Its protein product is CSVDKGNIQYF.

This clonotype was picked up a small number of times. The chain has TRBV6-5 and TRBJ1-4; D not certain. The V and J ends lost 2 bases and 13 bases respectively, with 8 bases between them. The CDR3 is 11 residues long. CDR1 is MNHEY, CDR2 SVGAGI, per germline. The CDR3 bases are TGTGCCAGCAGTTACGAGGGTGGACTGTTTTTT. The encoded protein is CASSYEGGLFF.

The gene calls are TRBV20-1 and TRBJ1-1; D unresolved. CDR1 is DFQATT and CDR2 is SNEGSKA in the germline V gene (reference sequence). The CDR3 has 14 amino acids. V was shortened by 0 bases and J by 2 bases, with 10 bases between the two germline ends. As DNA, the CDR3 is TGCAGTGCTAGAGATTGGTTACTTAACACTGAAGCTTTCTTT. The encoded protein is CSARDWLLNTEAFF.

This clonotype was seen at least ten times. The V gene is TRBV27, the J gene TRBJ1-2; D ambiguous. CDR3 size: 10 residues. Trimming pared 3 bases from V and 8 bases from J, leaving 4 bases between. The germline V gene has CDR1 MNHEY and CDR2 SMNVEV (reference sequence). The CDR3 DNA follows: TGTGCCAGCAGTTTGGGGGGCTACACCTTC. Residues: CASSLGGYTF.

The V gene is TRBV28, the J gene TRBJ2-5, with unresolved D. The V and J ends lost 5 bases and 3 bases respectively, with 4 bases between them. CDR1 is MDHEN and CDR2 is SYDVKM in the germline V gene. This CDR3 has 11 residues. The CDR3 here is CASSIKETQYF. In DNA form, the CDR3 reads TGTGCCAGCAGTATTAAAGAGACCCAGTACTTC.

This clonotype was counted a single time. The chain links TRBV20-1 to TRBJ1-2; no clear D. Germline V gene sequence: CDR1 DFQATT, CDR2 SNEGSKA (reference sequence). V lost 0 bases to trimming and J lost 2 bases, with 7 bases between them. The CDR3 length is 13 residues. The chain's CDR3 is CSARDSRNYGYTF. Here the CDR3 DNA reads TGCAGTGCTAGAGACAGCAGGAACTATGGCTACACCTTC.

This clonotype was observed a handful of times. V gene TRBV12-3 or TRBV12-4 combines with J gene TRBJ1-4; unclear D gene. The germline V and J ends were trimmed by 5 bases and 8 bases, with 18 bases remaining between them. The CDR3 has 15 residues. CDR3 sequence (DNA): TGTGCCAGCAGTCCTTCCGGGATTCCGGAGGAAAAACTGTTTTTT. This encodes CASSPSGIPEEKLFF.

The V and J genes are TRBV20-1 and TRBJ2-1, with 10 bases aligning to TRBD1. Germline CDR1 DFQATT, CDR2 SNEGSKA (reference sequence). The CDR3 is 15 residues long. Losses at the gene ends were 0 bases for V and 9 bases for J; bases not matched to a gene: 8. The CDR3 region is CSARDRDRGRFEQFF. In DNA form, the CDR3 reads TGCAGTGCTAGAGATCGCGACAGGGGGCGATTTGAGCAGTTCTTC.

This chain connects TRBV4-3 to TRBJ2-1; tentative D call: TRBD1 (5 bases). The V and J ends lost 1 base and 4 bases respectively, with 14 bases between them. Germline-derived CDR1 and CDR2 are LGHNA and YSLEER. CDR3 size: 16 residues. The CDR3 coding sequence is TGCGCCAGCAGCCAAGGGCCGCCCTCAGGGTACAATGAGCAGTTCTTC. This translates into CASSQGPPSGYNEQFF.

The chain is built from TRBV29-1 and TRBJ2-4; D remains unclear. Per the germline V gene, CDR1 is SQVTM and CDR2 is ANQGSEA. This CDR3 comprises 15 residues. Deletions cut 2 bases from V and 0 bases from J, with 11 bases between. The CDR3 region is CSVESGSKAKNIQYF. DNA for the CDR3: TGCAGCGTTGAAAGTGGCAGTAAAGCCAAAAACATTCAGTACTTC.

The rearrangement joins TRBV12-3 or TRBV12-4 to TRBJ2-5; D might be TRBD2 (7 bases). This CDR3 has 15 amino acids. The ends were cut back, 1 base at V and 4 bases at J, with 13 bases in the middle. CDR3 sequence (DNA): TGTGCCAGCAGTTTAGGTATCGGGGGGCGAGAGACCCAGTACTTC. This translates into CASSLGIGGRETQYF.

This rearrangement joins TRBV7-6 to TRBJ1-3; TRBD1 aligns across 7 bases. Per the germline V gene, CDR1 is SGHVS and CDR2 is FNYEAQ. Germline trimming cut 2 bases from V and 3 bases from J; bases unmatched to any gene: 13. The length of the CDR3 is 18 residues. CDR3 DNA sequence: TGTGCCAGCAGCTTATACCCCCTTTCCAGGGGGAATGGAAACACCATATATTTT. Its protein product is CASSLYPLSRGNGNTIYF.

The chain combines TRBV5-1 with TRBJ1-2, with 11 bases that match TRBD1. The trim removed 4 bases at V and 3 bases at J, leaving 5 bases unmatched. CDR1 is SGHRS and CDR2 is YFSETQ in the germline V gene. CDR3 length equals 15 residues. The CDR3 DNA reads TGCGCCAGCAGCGCCGGGACAGGGGGGCACTATGGCTACACCTTC. Amino acid sequence: CASSAGTGGHYGYTF. Looking up the rest from reference TRBV5-1 and TRBJ1-2 gives the full variable domain: KAGVTQTPRYLIKTRGQQVTLSCSPISGHRSVSWYQQTPGQGLQFLFEYFSETQRNKGNFPGRFSGRQFSNSRSEMNVSTLELGDSALYLCASSAGTGGHYGYTFGSGTRLTVV.